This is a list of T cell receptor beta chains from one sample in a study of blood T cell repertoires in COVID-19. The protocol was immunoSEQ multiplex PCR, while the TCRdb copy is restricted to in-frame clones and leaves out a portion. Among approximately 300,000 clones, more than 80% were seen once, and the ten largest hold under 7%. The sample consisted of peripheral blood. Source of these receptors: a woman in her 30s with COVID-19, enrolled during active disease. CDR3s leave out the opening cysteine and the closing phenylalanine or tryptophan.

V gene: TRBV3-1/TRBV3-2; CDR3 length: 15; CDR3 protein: ASSQYKAYGSGEKLF
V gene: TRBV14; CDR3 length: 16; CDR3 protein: ASSQDGDLAGHTDTQY
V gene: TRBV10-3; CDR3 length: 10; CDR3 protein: AISPSSYEQY
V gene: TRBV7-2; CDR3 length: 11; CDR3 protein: ASSVGGGYEQY
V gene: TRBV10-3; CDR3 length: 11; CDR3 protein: AIRGDLNTEAF
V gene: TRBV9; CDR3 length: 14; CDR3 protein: ASSRETSGMGDTQY
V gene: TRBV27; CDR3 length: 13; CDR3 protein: ASSLTLARFNEQY
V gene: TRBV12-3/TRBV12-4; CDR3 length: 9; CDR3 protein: ASMGRNIQY
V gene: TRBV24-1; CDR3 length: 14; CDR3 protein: ATSDSKRTSTDTQY
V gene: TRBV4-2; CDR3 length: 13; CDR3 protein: ASSQDGTAQETQY
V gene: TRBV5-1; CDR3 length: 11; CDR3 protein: ASSLQGTETQY
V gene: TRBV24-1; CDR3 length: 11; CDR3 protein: ATRGPGANVLT
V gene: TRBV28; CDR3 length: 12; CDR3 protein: ASSSAGQGYEQY
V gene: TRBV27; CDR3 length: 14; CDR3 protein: ASSFGGTGNNQPQH
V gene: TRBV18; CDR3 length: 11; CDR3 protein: ASSPGGGYEQY
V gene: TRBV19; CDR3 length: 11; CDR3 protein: ASSIGSSGEQY
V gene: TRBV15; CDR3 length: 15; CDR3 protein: ATSRDRGDRGQETQY
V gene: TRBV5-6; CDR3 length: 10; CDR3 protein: ASSSINSPLH
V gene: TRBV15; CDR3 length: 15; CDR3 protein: ATSRGDRGLSNEKLF
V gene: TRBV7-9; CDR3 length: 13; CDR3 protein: ASSLPDRANEKLF
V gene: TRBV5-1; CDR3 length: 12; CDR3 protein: ASSLVGGSYEQY
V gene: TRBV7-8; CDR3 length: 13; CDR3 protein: ASSFPDRGPYEQY
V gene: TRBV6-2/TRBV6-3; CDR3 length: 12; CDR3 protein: ASSTGTGYNEQF